The TCR beta chain described here comes from a study of cytomegalovirus exposure and HLA in healthy donors. Trimming took 4 bases from V and 6 from J; bases not matched to a gene: 8. This CDR3 has 14 residues. The germline CDR1 and CDR2 sequences are SGHRS and YFSETQ. PCR used 60 Vbeta primers and 13 Jbeta primers. The protocol was immunoSEQ multiplex PCR, while the TCRdb copy is restricted to in-frame clones and leaves out a portion. The data show around 120,000 clones, with 80% seen just once and over 2.5% held by the top ten. The material sequenced was PBMCs. This chain links TRBV5-1 with TRBJ2-7; 9 bases agree with TRBD1. The origin of this receptor is a male donor in good health and CMV-seronegative. CDR3 DNA: TGCGCCAGCAGCGGGTCCGGGACAGGGCGCGAGCAGTACTTC. Its protein is CASSGSGTGREQYF. Filled out from reference TRBV5-1 and TRBJ2-7, the complete variable domain reads KAGVTQTPRYLIKTRGQQVTLSCSPISGHRSVSWYQQTPGQGLQFLFEYFSETQRNKGNFPGRFSGRQFSNSRSEMNVSTLELGDSALYLCASSGSGTGREQYFGPGTRLTVT.